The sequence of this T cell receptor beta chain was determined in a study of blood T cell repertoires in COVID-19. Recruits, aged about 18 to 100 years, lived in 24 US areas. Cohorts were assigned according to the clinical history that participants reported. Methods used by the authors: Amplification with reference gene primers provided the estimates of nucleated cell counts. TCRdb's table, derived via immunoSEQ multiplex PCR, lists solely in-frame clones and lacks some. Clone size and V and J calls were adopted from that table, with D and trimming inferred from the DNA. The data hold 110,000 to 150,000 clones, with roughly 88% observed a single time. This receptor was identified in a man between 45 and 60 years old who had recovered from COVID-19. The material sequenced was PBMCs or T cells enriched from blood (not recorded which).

This CDR3 reads CSARTSVTQYF. The DNA for the CDR3 is TGCAGTGCTAGAACTAGCGTTACGCAGTATTTT. The chain joins TRBV20-1 to TRBJ2-3; 7 bases line up with TRBD2. The CDR3 has 11 amino acids. The V gene end was trimmed by 2 bases and the J gene end by 8 bases; junction bases not matched to a gene: 1. Germline V gives CDR1 DFQATT, CDR2 SNEGSKA (reference sequence).